Sequencing of this T cell receptor (beta chain) was carried out in a study of early T cells in non-severe SARS-CoV-2 infection. The study, taken as a whole, reports: Matching against VDJdb likely underestimated virus-specific expansions, favoring anti-spike CD8.

CDR3 length equals 11 residues. Germline CDR1 is MNHNS and CDR2 is SASEGT. Trimming took off 6 bases at V and 0 bases at J, with 2 bases between the two ends. Separate cDNA molecules each had unique molecular identifiers attached to them. TCRdb fed the 5' RACE reads into MiXCR, producing one record per CDR3 protein. The table records more than 80,000 distinct CDR3 sequences, 14% of them present only once. At least ten counts were recorded for this clonotype. The target antigen is unknown. The chain has TRBV6-1 and TRBJ2-5; no firm D call. The source is an adult who was a healthcare worker with PCR-confirmed SARS-CoV-2 infection or an uninfected control (not recorded which). The specimen sequenced was whole blood. CDR3 in DNA: TGTGCCAGCAGGGACCAAGAGACCCAGTACTTC. As protein: CASRDQETQYF.